A selection of T cell receptor beta chains follows, all from one sample in a study of memory CD4+ T cells and cytomegalovirus serostatus. The repertoire was sequenced with immunoSEQ multiplex PCR; TCRdb's copy has only in-frame clones and lacks some. Of tens of thousands of clones in the sample, approximately 85% were seen once. The sample comprised memory CD4+ T cells from blood. The receptors derive from an adult in good health and CMV-seronegative. The CDR3 runs from the conserved cysteine through the conserved F or W. The order of the fields is CDR3 length, V gene, CDR3 protein.

>16|TRBV27
CASSFGSGTALYEAFF
>14|TRBV28
CASSFAGSSYEQYF
>14|TRBV6-1
CASSDRVGNQPQHF
>14|TRBV10-3
CAISDGGDLTEQYF
>13|TRBV7-8
CASSGGPQETQYF
>15|TRBV7-2
CASSLGYRTTDTQYF
>13|TRBV28
CASRLWAANVLTF
>15|TRBV9
CASSVVNSGTDTQYF
>15|TRBV6-5
CASSYSEQGNTEAFF
>13|TRBV6-5
CASSYSDRGVYTF
>16|TRBV4-1
CASSQGASGVYNEQFF
>12|TRBV7-6
CASSLDRGEQYF
>17|TRBV7-2
CASSPTGRSSGANVLTF
>19|TRBV5-8
CASSLARDRGRGDNQPQHF
>11|TRBV28
CASTGAGELFF
>14|TRBV7-2
CASSFAGSSYEQYF
>16|TRBV15
CATSRGGQANTGELFF
>13|TRBV7-3
CASSPGRNTEAFF
>11|TRBV28
CAIQGNSPLHF
>15|TRBV2
CASRPGTVNTGELFF
>15|TRBV10-1
CASSELKGPPYEQYF